This entry lists 27 T cell receptor beta chains sequenced from one sample in a study of blood T cell repertoires in COVID-19. Measured with immunoSEQ multiplex PCR; TCRdb has only the in-frame clones, and not every one. Counted here are around 130,000 clones, 77% occurring once; the ten biggest clones make up 20%. The source material was peripheral blood. The receptor source for this set is a man aged 80 or over with acute or convalescent COVID-19.

This chain uses TRBV5-4 with TRBJ2-3, with 13 bases lining up with TRBD2. In germline, CDR1 is SGHNT, CDR2 YYREEE (reference sequence). Trimming at V came to 4 bases and at J to 10 bases, leaving 9 bases not matched to a gene. CDR3 length: 15 residues. Here the CDR3 reads CASSPNGLAGEAQYF. CDR3 nucleotides: TGTGCCAGCAGCCCAAATGGACTAGCGGGAGAGGCGCAGTATTTT.

The V and J genes are TRBV11-2 and TRBJ2-7, with 10 bases fitting TRBD1. Germline values: CDR1 SGHAT, CDR2 FQNNGV. The CDR3 is 16 residues long. The trim removed 5 bases at V and 0 bases at J, leaving 7 bases unmatched. CDR3 in DNA: TGTGCCAGCAGCCGACAGGGGGCAGGCGGCTCCTACGAGCAGTACTTC. Amino acid sequence: CASSRQGAGGSYEQYF.

The table lists this clone with a few counts. CDR3 nucleotide sequence: TGTGCCAGCAGCCAAGATCTCGCGAGCACTGAAGCTTTCTTT. Its protein product is CASSQDLASTEAFF. The V gene is TRBV3-1 (or the pseudogene TRBV3-2), the J gene TRBJ1-1; D uncertain. The CDR3 contains 14 residues. V was clipped by 0 bases and J by 4 bases, with 9 bases between them. The germline V gene encodes CDR1 LGHDT and CDR2 YNNKEL (reference sequence).

The gene calls are TRBV18 and TRBJ2-5; 9 bases map to TRBD2. V was pared by 1 base and J by 5 bases, with 11 bases of the junction left unmatched. The CDR3 sequence is 17 residues long. The V gene's germline CDR1 is KGHSH and CDR2 LQKENI. The DNA of the CDR3 is TGTGCCAGCTCACCACAAAGACAGCGGGGGGCTCGGGAGACCCAGTACTTC. Translating gives CASSPQRQRGARETQYF.

The J gene is TRBJ2-6, the V gene TRBV5-1; 8 bases agree with TRBD1. This CDR3 comprises 19 residues. The V gene's germline CDR1 is SGHRS and CDR2 YFSETQ. V lost 5 bases to trimming and J lost 0 bases; unmatched junction nucleotides: 13. CDR3 protein: CASSYAVGQASSGANVLTF. DNA of the CDR3: TGCGCCAGCAGTTACGCCGTGGGACAGGCGAGCTCTGGGGCCAACGTCCTGACTTTC.

This clone was detected only a few times. V usage is TRBV28 and J usage is TRBJ1-6; possibly TRBD1 for D (6 bases). V was cut by 6 bases and J by 12 bases, with 12 bases left in between. Germline values: CDR1 MDHEN, CDR2 SYDVKM. CDR3 length equals 12 residues. CDR3: CASRYGQLPLHF. The CDR3 DNA reads as TGTGCCAGCAGGTACGGACAGTTACCCCTCCACTTT. The variable domain in full, completed from reference TRBV28 and TRBJ1-6, reads DVKVTQSSRYLVKRTGEKVFLECVQDMDHENMFWYRQDPGLGLRLIYFSYDVKMKEKGDIPEGYSVSREKKERFSLILESASTNQTSMYLCASRYGQLPLHFGNGTRLTVT.

The V call is TRBV10-3, the J call TRBJ2-5, with a tentative D call TRBD2 (6 bases). Between the trimmed V and J ends, which lost 8 bases and 9 bases, there was a span of 13 bases. Germline V gives CDR1 ENHRY, CDR2 SYGVKD. CDR3 size: 11 residues. In DNA form, the CDR3 reads TGTGCCATCGGGCCCGGGGAGGCCCAGTACTTC. Protein: CAIGPGEAQYF.

Details on this clone: Additional DNA sequences in this sample encode the identical CDR3. The chain carries TRBV5-1 and TRBJ2-7; 11 bases agree with TRBD1. The CDR3 is 14 amino acids. Losses at the gene ends were 4 bases for V and 3 bases for J; bases not matched to a gene: 3. The germline V gene has CDR1 SGHRS and CDR2 YFSETQ. The CDR3 nucleotides read TGCGCCAGCAGCGTGGGACAGGGGGGCTACGAGCAGTACTTC. This codes for CASSVGQGGYEQYF.

This clone was observed a few times. CDR3: CASSARQGLNTEAFF. CDR3 in DNA: TGCGCCAGCAGCGCCAGACAGGGATTGAACACTGAAGCTTTCTTT. This chain uses TRBV5-1 with TRBJ1-1; TRBD1 matches at 7 bases. The V and J ends lost 4 bases and 0 bases, in that order; junction bases with no gene match: 6. The CDR3 length is 15 residues. The germline V gene encodes CDR1 SGHRS and CDR2 YFSETQ. The entire variable domain, with the rest obtained from reference TRBV5-1 and TRBJ1-1, is as follows: KAGVTQTPRYLIKTRGQQVTLSCSPISGHRSVSWYQQTPGQGLQFLFEYFSETQRNKGNFPGRFSGRQFSNSRSEMNVSTLELGDSALYLCASSARQGLNTEAFFGQGTRLTVV.

The chain links TRBV30 to TRBJ1-6, with D possibly being TRBD1 (6 bases). CDR3 size: 15 residues. The V and J ends lost 0 bases and 7 bases respectively, with 13 bases between them. Germline-derived CDR1 and CDR2 are GTSNPN and SVGIG (reference sequence). The CDR3 loop reads CAWSVPGTRNSPLHF. CDR3 DNA: TGTGCCTGGAGTGTTCCCGGGACACGAAATTCACCCCTCCACTTT.

The rearrangement joins TRBV7-2 to TRBJ1-2; a possible D gene is TRBD1 (6 bases). The CDR3 length is 13 residues. The germline CDR1 and CDR2 sequences are SGHTA and FQGNSA. Trimming left V 3 bases short and J 4 bases short, with 9 bases between. The CDR3 sequence is CASSLLQGYGYTF. The CDR3, as DNA: TGTGCCAGCAGCTTGCTACAGGGCTATGGCTACACCTTC.

The rearrangement uses TRBV4-1 and TRBJ1-2, with D unresolved. Trimming shortened V by 0 bases and J by 4 bases, and 12 bases separated the two germline ends. CDR1 MGHRA and CDR2 YSYEKL come from the germline V gene. The CDR3 covers 15 residues. The CDR3 loop is CASSQDWASIYGYTF. The CDR3 DNA sequence: TGCGCCAGCAGCCAAGATTGGGCGAGTATCTATGGCTACACCTTC.

This rearrangement joins TRBV10-3 to TRBJ2-1, with 7 bases matching TRBD1. Germline assignment: CDR1 ENHRY and CDR2 SYGVKD. The CDR3 has 15 amino acids. The trim removed 4 bases at V and 2 bases at J, leaving 5 bases unmatched. The CDR3 DNA is TGTGCCATCAGTGGAGGGGGCAACCCCTACAATGAGCAGTTCTTC. Translating it yields CAISGGGNPYNEQFF.

The V call is TRBV4-1, the J call TRBJ2-5; D may be TRBD2 (6 bases). Trimming cost V 2 bases and J 10 bases, with 20 bases left between them. The CDR3 loop spans 15 amino acids. The germline CDR1 and CDR2 sequences are MGHRA and YSYEKL. Here the CDR3 reads CASSQPGRKPGDQYF. The CDR3 region has the DNA TGCGCCAGCAGCCAACCGGGACGTAAACCGGGGGACCAGTACTTC.

This chain uses TRBV19 with TRBJ2-1; D perhaps matches TRBD1 (6 bases). CDR1 and CDR2 (germline): LNHDA, SQIVND (reference sequence). Trimming stripped 5 bases from V and 5 bases from J, with 13 bases between. The CDR3 is 14 residues long. The CDR3 sequence: CASSRRDTNNEQFF. The CDR3 bases are TGTGCCAGTAGTCGCCGGGACACCAACAATGAGCAGTTCTTC.

The chain has TRBV10-3 and TRBJ1-5; 9 bases fit TRBD1. The CDR3 runs to 17 residues. Germline V gene lookup returns CDR1 ENHRY and CDR2 SYGVKD. J gave up 0 bases and V 3 bases, and 6 bases lay outside the gene matches. CDR3 sequence reads: CAISDVGTGYSNQPQHF. CDR3 nucleotides: TGTGCCATCAGTGATGTGGGGACAGGGTATAGCAATCAGCCCCAGCATTTT.

The J gene is TRBJ2-7, the V gene TRBV11-2; possibly TRBD2 for D (6 bases). Germline V gene lookup returns CDR1 SGHAT and CDR2 FQNNGV. Trimming cost V 7 bases and J 0 bases, with 16 bases left between them. This CDR3 region has 15 residues. In DNA form, the CDR3 reads TGTGCCAGCACCCCGAGGGGAGGCAGCTCCTACGAGCAGTACTTC. Amino acids: CASTPRGGSSYEQYF.

V usage is TRBV27 and J usage is TRBJ2-3; 9 bases match TRBD1. V shed 6 bases and J 6 bases; nucleotides not matched to a gene: 4. This CDR3 contains 13 residues. Looked up from germline, CDR1 is MNHEY and CDR2 is SMNVEV (reference sequence). CDR3 sequence reads: CASRGQGRDTQYF. In nucleotides, the CDR3 is TGTGCCAGCAGAGGACAGGGGAGGGATACGCAGTATTTT.

This chain links TRBV6-5 with TRBJ2-3; 8 nucleotides match TRBD2. Germline loops: CDR1 MNHEY, CDR2 SVGAGI. The CDR3 runs 15 residues. V was clipped by 6 bases and J by 2 bases; unmatched bases: 7. As DNA, the CDR3 is TGTGCCAGCAGGTTACGCGGGGGGACCACAGATACGCAGTATTTT. As protein: CASRLRGGTTDTQYF.

V gene TRBV5-6 combines with J gene TRBJ1-5, with D possibly TRBD1 on 6 matching bases. The ends were cut back, 2 bases at V and 4 bases at J, with 10 bases in the middle. Germline assignment: CDR1 SGHDT and CDR2 YYEEEE. This CDR3 spans 14 amino acids. CDR3 residues: CASSFTGKNQPQHF. The CDR3 DNA follows: TGTGCCAGCAGCTTTACAGGGAAAAATCAGCCCCAGCATTTT. Filled out from reference TRBV5-6 and TRBJ1-5, the complete variable domain reads DAGVTQSPTHLIKTRGQQVTLRCSPKSGHDTVSWYQQALGQGPQFIFQYYEEEERQRGNFPDRFSGHQFPNYSSELNVNALLLGDSALYLCASSFTGKNQPQHFGDGTRLSIL.

In its sample, this clone was seen a few times. The chain carries TRBV2 and TRBJ1-5; D is undetermined. Germline V CDR1 and CDR2: SNHLY, FYNNEI. Trimming took 6 bases from V and 4 from J, leaving 10 bases between them. This CDR3 is 13 amino acids long. In DNA, the CDR3 is TGTGCCAGCAGACGCGGGTTAAATCAGCCCCAGCATTTT. Translated, it gives CASRRGLNQPQHF.

In this sample, this clone turned up a few times. The chain couples TRBV6-5 to TRBJ1-6; the D gene is possibly TRBD1 (6 bases). Germline assignment: CDR1 MNHEY and CDR2 SVGAGI. This CDR3 contains 15 residues. V was pared by 1 base and J by 8 bases, with 12 bases between. CDR3: CASSYLARGHSPLHF. DNA of the CDR3: TGTGCCAGCAGTTACTTAGCCAGGGGTCATTCACCCCTCCACTTT.

The CDR3 DNA sequence: TGTGCCAGCAGCTTTCTAGCGGAAGGAGAGCAGTACTTC. Translation: CASSFLAEGEQYF. The rearrangement uses TRBV7-2 and TRBJ2-7, with 7 bases aligning to TRBD2. Unmatched junction bases numbered 6, after V lost 3 bases and J lost 7 bases. The CDR3 consists of 13 residues. CDR1 is SGHTA and CDR2 is FQGNSA in the germline V gene. The whole variable domain, remainder taken from reference TRBV7-2 and TRBJ2-7, is GAGVSQSPSNKVTEKGKDVELRCDPISGHTALYWYRQSLGQGLEFLIYFQGNSAPDKSGLPSDRFSAERTGGSVSTLTIQRTQQEDSAVYLCASSFLAEGEQYFGPGTRLTVT.

The chain recombines TRBV5-1 with TRBJ2-3; a possible D gene is TRBD2 (5 bases). V was cut by 4 bases and J by 2 bases, with 20 bases left in between. Germline V gene lookup returns CDR1 SGHRS and CDR2 YFSETQ. This CDR3 has 17 residues. The CDR3 nucleotides are TGCGCCAGCAGCCTTGGCTATAGCGCTGGACTCACAGATACGCAGTATTTT. This gives the protein CASSLGYSAGLTDTQYF.

In this sample, this clone turned up a few times. The rearrangement uses TRBV5-5 and TRBJ2-3; 10 bases agree with TRBD1. CDR3 size: 14 residues. V dropped 4 bases and J dropped 4; count of bases not matched to a gene: 3. Germline CDR1 and CDR2: SGHKS and YYEKEE (reference sequence). CDR3 sequence: CASSAGQGPDTQYF. CDR3 coding DNA: TGTGCCAGCAGCGCGGGACAGGGGCCAGATACGCAGTATTTT.

CDR3 in DNA: TGCGCCAGCAGGTCCGGGACTAGCGTTACCGGGGAGCTGTTTTTT. This translates into CASRSGTSVTGELFF. V gene TRBV5-1 combines with J gene TRBJ2-2; 10 bases align to TRBD2. This CDR3 spans 15 amino acids. Germline loops: CDR1 SGHRS, CDR2 YFSETQ. The J segment lost 5 bases and the V segment lost 5 bases, leaving 6 bases of the junction unmatched.

Turning to this clone: The sample has other DNA sequences that encode this CDR3 too. The chain combines TRBV5-1 with TRBJ2-1; 9 bases map to TRBD2. The germline gives CDR1 SGHRS, CDR2 YFSETQ. With V trimmed by 0 bases and J by 15 bases, 16 bases remained unmatched. CDR3 length equals 16 residues. The CDR3 sequence is CASSLVGGGGLGSRFF. For the CDR3, the DNA is TGCGCCAGCAGCTTGGTTGGCGGGGGGGGGTTGGGGAGCCGGTTCTTC.